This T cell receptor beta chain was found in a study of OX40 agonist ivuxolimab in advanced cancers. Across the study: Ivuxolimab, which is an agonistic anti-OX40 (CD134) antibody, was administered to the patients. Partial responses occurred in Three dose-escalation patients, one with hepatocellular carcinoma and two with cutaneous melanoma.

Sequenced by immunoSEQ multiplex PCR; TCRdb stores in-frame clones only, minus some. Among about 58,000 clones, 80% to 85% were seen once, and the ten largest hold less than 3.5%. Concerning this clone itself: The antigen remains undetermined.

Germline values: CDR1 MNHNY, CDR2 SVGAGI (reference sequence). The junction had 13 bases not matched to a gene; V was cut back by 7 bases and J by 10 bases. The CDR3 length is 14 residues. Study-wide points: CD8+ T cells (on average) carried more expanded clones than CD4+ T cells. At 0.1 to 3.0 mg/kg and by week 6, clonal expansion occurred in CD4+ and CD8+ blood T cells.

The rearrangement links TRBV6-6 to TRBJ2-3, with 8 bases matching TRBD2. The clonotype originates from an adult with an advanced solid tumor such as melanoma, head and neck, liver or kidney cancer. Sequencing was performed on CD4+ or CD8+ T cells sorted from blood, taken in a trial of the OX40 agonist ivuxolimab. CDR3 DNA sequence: TGTGCCAGCATCTCTCGGGGGGGCCTCGGCGCGCAGTATTTT. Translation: CASISRGGLGAQYF.